In its sample, the clone carrying this T cell receptor beta chain was seen many times. This sample was taken from a study of low-dose radiotherapy and immunotherapy resistance in tumors. About the research overall: Across 26 weeks, 13 Gy in total went to Cohort 2, delivered as 1 Gy per fraction every two weeks. Intravenous ipilimumab 1 mg/kg every six weeks was given with nivolumab 240 mg every two weeks.

Trimming shortened V by 6 bases and J by 4 bases, and 9 bases separated the two germline ends. Germline loops: CDR1 MNHEY, CDR2 SVGEGT. The CDR3 has 13 amino acids. Gene-specific TRAV and TRBV primers were used for first-strand cDNA, covering alpha and beta chains. Using a constant-region primer together with a V-primer adapter, TCRs were subjected to 20 to 25 PCR cycles of amplification. TCRdb independently ran MiXCR on the reads; one entry per CDR3 protein. The sample has roughly 76,000 distinct CDR3 sequences; about 20% are singletons. Time point indicated: before trial treatment. Eligibility required advanced solid tumors lacking tumor-infiltrating lymphocytes.

Sequencing used PBMCs, obtained before treatment. This TCR was sampled from a male donor with prostate cancer. The gene calls are TRBV6-2 or TRBV6-3 and TRBJ2-2, with TRBD2 as a possible D gene (6 bases). The CDR3 DNA reads as TGTGCCAGCAGCTTGGGAGGCACCGGGGAGCTGTTTTTT. Encoded protein: CASSLGGTGELFF.